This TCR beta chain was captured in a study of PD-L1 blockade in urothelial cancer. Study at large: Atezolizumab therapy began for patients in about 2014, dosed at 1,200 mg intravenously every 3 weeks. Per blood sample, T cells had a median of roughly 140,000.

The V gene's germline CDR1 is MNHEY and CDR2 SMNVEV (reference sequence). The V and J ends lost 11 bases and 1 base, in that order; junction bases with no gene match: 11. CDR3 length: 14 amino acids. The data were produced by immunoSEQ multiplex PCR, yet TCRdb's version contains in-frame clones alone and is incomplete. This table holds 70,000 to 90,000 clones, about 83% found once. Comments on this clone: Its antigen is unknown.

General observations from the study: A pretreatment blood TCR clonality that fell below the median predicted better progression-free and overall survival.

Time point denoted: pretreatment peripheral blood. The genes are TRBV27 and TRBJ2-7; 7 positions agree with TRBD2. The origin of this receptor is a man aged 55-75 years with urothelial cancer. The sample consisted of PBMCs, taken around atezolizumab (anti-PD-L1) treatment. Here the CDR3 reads CASGFGGNSYEQYF. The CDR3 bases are TGTGCCTCCGGATTCGGGGGGAATTCCTACGAGCAGTACTTC.